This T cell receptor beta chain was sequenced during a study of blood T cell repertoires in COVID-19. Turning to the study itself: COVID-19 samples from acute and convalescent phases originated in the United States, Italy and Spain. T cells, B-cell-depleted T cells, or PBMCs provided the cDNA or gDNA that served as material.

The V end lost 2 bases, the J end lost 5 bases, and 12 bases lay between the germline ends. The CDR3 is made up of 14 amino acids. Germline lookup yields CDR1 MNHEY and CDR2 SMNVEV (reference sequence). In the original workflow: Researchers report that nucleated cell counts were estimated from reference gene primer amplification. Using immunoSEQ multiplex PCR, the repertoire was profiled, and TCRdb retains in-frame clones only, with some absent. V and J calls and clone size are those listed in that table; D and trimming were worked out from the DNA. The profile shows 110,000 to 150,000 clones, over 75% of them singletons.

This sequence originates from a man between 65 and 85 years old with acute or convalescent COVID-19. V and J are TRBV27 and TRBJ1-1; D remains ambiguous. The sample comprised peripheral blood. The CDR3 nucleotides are TGTGCCAGCAGTTTACAGGTTGTCGGAACTGAAGCTTTCTTT. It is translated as CASSLQVVGTEAFF.